The 30 T cell receptor beta chains reported below all come from one sample, sequenced in a study of T-cell memory formation after mild COVID-19. TCRdb independently ran MiXCR on the 5' RACE reads; one entry per CDR3 protein. The sample holds around 200,000 distinct CDR3 sequences, 9.5% seen once. Sequenced: PBMCs or a T cell subset sorted from them (not recorded which). These receptors were taken from a young man who had mild COVID-19 (a few samples of this study predate the infection). Cell type and time point are not known.

This clonotype was detected a few times. V gene TRBV30 combines with J gene TRBJ2-7; the D gene is possibly TRBD1 (5 bases). CDR1 is GTSNPN and CDR2 is SVGIG in the germline V gene (reference sequence). CDR3 length: 12 amino acids. V gave up 5 bases and J gave up 2 bases, with 10 bases separating them. CDR3 sequence reads: CAWEAGTYEQYF. In DNA form, the CDR3 reads TGTGCCTGGGAGGCAGGGACCTACGAGCAGTACTTC.

The table lists this clonotype with a few counts. The V and J genes are TRBV5-6 and TRBJ1-6, with D uncertain. CDR3 length equals 12 residues. The germline CDR1 and CDR2 sequences are SGHDT and YYEEEE. With 4 bases removed from V and 8 bases from J, the gap between germline ends came to 7 bases. The CDR3 reads CASSVQDSPLHF. The CDR3 nucleotides read TGTGCCAGCAGCGTCCAGGATTCACCCCTCCACTTT.

The J gene is TRBJ2-7, the V gene TRBV6-5, with 8 bases lining up with TRBD2. Germline assignment: CDR1 MNHEY and CDR2 SVGAGI. V trimming: 5 bases; J trimming: 6 bases; junction bases outside the gene matches: 12. CDR3 length: 15 residues. The CDR3 sequence: CASSPRGAEGVEQYF. DNA of the CDR3: TGTGCCAGCAGTCCGCGGGGGGCGGAGGGCGTCGAGCAGTACTTC.

This clonotype was detected many times. The chain has TRBV5-5 and TRBJ2-7, with 8 bases fitting TRBD1. Trimming removed 5 bases from V and 3 bases from J; junction bases left unmatched: 7. The CDR3 extends over 14 amino acids. The germline CDR1 and CDR2 sequences are SGHKS and YYEKEE (reference sequence). CDR3 protein: CASSPTGTGYEQYF. CDR3 DNA: TGTGCCAGCAGTCCAACCGGGACAGGCTACGAGCAGTACTTC.

This clonotype was seen a few times. The V call is TRBV14, the J call TRBJ2-2, with D unresolved. Germline V CDR1 and CDR2: SGHDN, FVKESK. Trimming took 3 bases from V and 1 from J, leaving 3 bases between them. The CDR3 is made up of 13 amino acids. DNA for the CDR3: TGTGCCAGCAGCCAGAGGAACACCGGGGAGCTGTTTTTT. Its protein is CASSQRNTGELFF.

The chain has TRBV5-6 and TRBJ2-3; weak D call: TRBD2 (6 bases). There are 13 residues in the CDR3. Germline V gene lookup returns CDR1 SGHDT and CDR2 YYEEEE. The V end lost 1 base, the J end lost 6 bases, and 9 bases lay between the germline ends. CDR3 nucleotide sequence: TGTGCCAGCAGCTTGACTAGCAAGGATACGCAGTATTTT. It codes for CASSLTSKDTQYF.

A few counts support this clonotype. The gene calls are TRBV20-1 and TRBJ2-7; D remains unclear. Looked up from germline, CDR1 is DFQATT and CDR2 is SNEGSKA (reference sequence). The CDR3 loop spans 12 amino acids. Trimming took off 0 bases at V and 5 bases at J, with 8 bases between the two ends. CDR3 nucleotides: TGCAGTGCTAGAGAAGACGCCAACGAGCAGTACTTC. Protein: CSAREDANEQYF.

The J gene is TRBJ2-3, the V gene TRBV29-1; D might be TRBD1 (6 bases). V lost 4 bases, J lost 9 bases, and 8 bases lay in between. Germline assignment: CDR1 SQVTM and CDR2 ANQGSEA. The CDR3 extends over 10 amino acids. Here the CDR3 reads CSVVGTTQYF. The CDR3 DNA follows: TGCAGCGTTGTAGGGACAACGCAGTATTTT.

The chain has TRBV4-3 and TRBJ2-5, with D tentatively TRBD1 (6 bases). The V end lost 0 bases, the J end lost 5 bases, and 13 bases lay between the germline ends. This CDR3 comprises 15 residues. The germline gives CDR1 LGHNA, CDR2 YSLEER. In DNA, the CDR3 is TGCGCCAGCAGCCAAGACCCCAGGGGCCTTGAGACCCAGTACTTC. Its protein product is CASSQDPRGLETQYF.

The genes are TRBV18 and TRBJ2-7, with TRBD2 matching 7 bases. The CDR3 spans 14 residues. Germline V gene sequence: CDR1 KGHSH, CDR2 LQKENI. The CDR3 sequence is CARSPWEGSYEQYV. CDR3 DNA: TGTGCCAGATCACCATGGGAGGGCTCCTACGAGCAGTACGTC.

The chain combines TRBV6-2 or TRBV6-3 with TRBJ2-7; unclear D gene. Germline V CDR1 and CDR2: MNHEY, SVGEGT. This CDR3 is 11 amino acids long. The ends were cut back, 8 bases at V and 4 bases at J, with 9 bases in the middle. The CDR3, as DNA: TGTGCCAGCGCCAGGACGTACGAGCAGTACTTC. Amino acid sequence: CASARTYEQYF.

This clonotype has a handful of counts. This sequence joins TRBV9 and TRBJ1-5; 7 nucleotides line up with TRBD1. The CDR3 extends over 14 amino acids. After removal of 0 bases from V and 7 bases from J, the junction contained 4 bases not matched to a gene. Germline loops: CDR1 SGDLS, CDR2 YYNGEE. The CDR3, as DNA: TGTGCCAGCAGCGTAGGCAGGGGGAACCAGCCCCAGCATTTT. This gives the protein CASSVGRGNQPQHF.

This clonotype was seen at least ten times. The chain links TRBV20-1 to TRBJ2-3; D is undetermined. The CDR3 loop spans 14 amino acids. Germline V gene sequence: CDR1 DFQATT, CDR2 SNEGSKA (reference sequence). V gave up 0 bases and J gave up 0 bases, with 7 bases separating them. This CDR3 reads CSARDSTSTDTQYF. In DNA, the CDR3 is TGCAGTGCTAGAGATTCCACTAGCACAGATACGCAGTATTTT.

This clonotype has a handful of counts. The genes are TRBV7-9 and TRBJ2-7; D remains unclear. The germline V gene has CDR1 SEHNR and CDR2 FQNEAQ (reference sequence). The CDR3 has 11 amino acids. Trimming took off 4 bases at V and 3 bases at J, with 4 bases between the two ends. The CDR3 here is CASSYVYEQYF. CDR3 DNA sequence: TGTGCCAGCAGCTATGTCTACGAGCAGTACTTC.

This clonotype has a handful of counts. The chain has TRBV20-1 and TRBJ2-5; 7 bases match TRBD2. V lost 5 bases to trimming and J lost 2 bases; unmatched junction nucleotides: 5. This CDR3 comprises 13 residues. Germline CDR1 reads DFQATT; CDR2 reads SNEGSKA (reference sequence). The chain's CDR3 is CSAPRLAQETQYF. CDR3 nucleotide sequence: TGCAGTGCTCCCCGACTAGCACAAGAGACCCAGTACTTC.

This clonotype has just a few counts. J is TRBJ2-7 and V is TRBV20-1; tentative D call: TRBD1 (6 bases). Per germline, CDR1 DFQATT and CDR2 SNEGSKA (reference sequence). This CDR3 is 12 amino acids long. The CDR3 DNA follows: TGCAGCCTATCCAGGGGCTCCTACGAGCAGTACTTC. This codes for CSLSRGSYEQYF.

The table lists this clonotype with a few counts. The V gene is TRBV20-1, the J gene TRBJ2-7; no clear D gene. Trimming took 0 bases from V and 3 from J, leaving 9 bases between them. From germline, CDR1 is DFQATT and CDR2 SNEGSKA (reference sequence). There are 13 residues in the CDR3. The CDR3: CSARDSPGYEQYV. CDR3 nucleotides: TGCAGTGCTAGAGATTCACCTGGCTACGAGCAGTACGTC.

The gene calls are TRBV5-1 and TRBJ1-1; weak D call: TRBD1 (5 bases). From germline, CDR1 is SGHRS and CDR2 YFSETQ. The V end was cut by 3 bases, the J end by 5 bases, with 14 bases between. The CDR3 runs to 14 residues. This CDR3 is CASSSDTGGTEAFF. The CDR3 nucleotides read TGCGCCAGCAGCTCGGATACCGGGGGGACTGAAGCTTTCTTT.

This chain connects TRBV10-2 to TRBJ2-3; perhaps TRBD2 as D (5 bases). Trimming took 7 bases from V and 2 from J, leaving 10 bases between them. CDR1 is WSHSY, CDR2 SAAADI, per germline. CDR3 size: 13 residues. The CDR3 loop reads CASTSGSTDTQYF. As DNA, the CDR3 is TGCGCCAGCACAAGCGGATCCACAGATACGCAGTATTTT.

This clonotype showed up just a few times. V is TRBV28 and J is TRBJ2-3, with D hard to call. The CDR3 loop spans 14 amino acids. Trimming took off 3 bases at V and 6 bases at J, with 13 bases between the two ends. Germline V gene data show CDR1 as MDHEN and CDR2 as SYDVKM. The CDR3 sequence is CASSFQPLEDTQYF. CDR3 sequence (DNA): TGTGCCAGCAGTTTCCAGCCACTCGAGGATACGCAGTATTTT.

This clonotype has at least ten counts. This sequence joins TRBV2 and TRBJ2-2, with D perhaps assigned TRBD1 or TRBD2 (5 bases each). CDR1 is SNHLY and CDR2 is FYNNEI in the germline V gene. V lost 6 bases to trimming and J lost 2 bases, with 10 bases between them. The CDR3 loop spans 14 amino acids. The chain's CDR3 is CASSRERNTGELFF. DNA of the CDR3: TGTGCCAGCAGCAGGGAGAGAAACACCGGGGAGCTGTTTTTT.

This chain links TRBV5-1 with TRBJ1-2; D is uncertain. Germline CDR1 SGHRS, CDR2 YFSETQ. With 3 bases removed from V and 6 bases from J, the gap between germline ends came to 12 bases. The CDR3 is 13 amino acids. The chain's CDR3 is CASSSSAGDGYTF. The CDR3 DNA follows: TGCGCCAGCAGCTCCTCGGCCGGGGATGGCTACACCTTC.

This chain joins TRBV20-1 and TRBJ1-2; 8 bases line up with TRBD1. Trimming removed 5 bases from V and 4 bases from J; junction bases left unmatched: 6. This CDR3 is built from 13 residues. Germline V gene data show CDR1 as DFQATT and CDR2 as SNEGSKA (reference sequence). CDR3 in amino acids: CSAQQGAVYGYTF. The CDR3 coding sequence is TGCAGTGCTCAGCAGGGGGCGGTCTATGGCTACACCTTC.

The chain has TRBV2 and TRBJ2-5; D is unclear. CDR3 size: 12 residues. Germline assignment: CDR1 SNHLY and CDR2 FYNNEI. Deletions cut 7 bases from V and 3 bases from J, with 9 bases between. The CDR3 loop reads CASKRTEETQYF. CDR3 bases: TGTGCCAGCAAGAGGACCGAAGAGACCCAGTACTTC. Complete variable domain (other parts from reference TRBV2 and TRBJ2-5): EPEVTQTPSHQVTQMGQEVILRCVPISNHLYFYWYRQILGQKVEFLVSFYNNEISEKSEIFDDQFSVERPDGSNFTLKIRSTKLEDSAMYFCASKRTEETQYFGPGTRLLVL.

This clonotype has more than one count but fewer than ten. This chain uses TRBV10-3 with TRBJ2-3; the D is unclear. CDR1 is ENHRY and CDR2 is SYGVKD in the germline V gene. CDR3 length equals 14 residues. Trimming cost V 3 bases and J 2 bases, with 9 bases left between them. CDR3 sequence: CAISDARNTDTQYF. CDR3 DNA: TGTGCCATCAGTGATGCCAGAAACACAGATACGCAGTATTTT.

V gene TRBV20-1 combines with J gene TRBJ2-5, with TRBD2 as a possible D gene (5 bases). V was shortened by 3 bases and J by 2 bases, with 10 bases between the two germline ends. CDR1 DFQATT and CDR2 SNEGSKA come from the germline V gene (reference sequence). The length of the CDR3 is 13 residues. CDR3 amino acids: CSASGELQETQYF. DNA of the CDR3: TGCAGTGCTAGCGGGGAGCTTCAAGAGACCCAGTACTTC.

The V call is TRBV11-1, the J call TRBJ2-5; 8 nucleotides line up with TRBD1. Germline V CDR1 and CDR2: SGHAT, FQDESV (reference sequence). The ends lost 5 bases at V and 5 bases at J; junction bases unmatched: 7. This CDR3 has 14 amino acids. CDR3 in DNA: TGTGCCAGCAGCCCGGGACAGGTTGGGGAGACCCAGTACTTC. Encoded protein: CASSPGQVGETQYF.

This chain links TRBV6-5 with TRBJ2-1; 12 bases agree with TRBD2. Germline-derived CDR1 and CDR2 are MNHEY and SVGAGI. V gave up 0 bases and J gave up 11 bases; unmatched junction bases: 8. The CDR3 has 16 amino acids. CDR3 in amino acids: CASSYSTSGGLVKQFF. CDR3 coding DNA: TGTGCCAGCAGTTACTCGACTAGCGGGGGTTTGGTAAAGCAGTTCTTC.

V and J are TRBV6-2 or TRBV6-3 and TRBJ1-5; 11 bases are a match to TRBD1. J was trimmed by 11 bases and V by 6 bases; bases with no gene match: 6. CDR3 length: 13 residues. Per the germline V gene, CDR1 is MNHEY and CDR2 is SVGEGT. The DNA for the CDR3 is TGTGCCAGCAGGGGGACAGGGGGAACGGCCCAGCATTTT. Translating it yields CASRGTGGTAQHF.

The V and J genes are TRBV5-1 and TRBJ1-6, with 10 bases lining up with TRBD1. The germline gives CDR1 SGHRS, CDR2 YFSETQ. The CDR3 contains 16 residues. The J segment lost 7 bases and the V segment lost 3 bases, leaving 7 bases of the junction unmatched. The CDR3 spells CASSSTGGFRNSPLHF. As DNA, the CDR3 is TGCGCCAGCAGCTCGACAGGGGGCTTCCGGAATTCACCCCTCCACTTT. The full variable domain, completed using reference TRBV5-1 and TRBJ1-6, is KAGVTQTPRYLIKTRGQQVTLSCSPISGHRSVSWYQQTPGQGLQFLFEYFSETQRNKGNFPGRFSGRQFSNSRSEMNVSTLELGDSALYLCASSSTGGFRNSPLHFGNGTRLTVT.